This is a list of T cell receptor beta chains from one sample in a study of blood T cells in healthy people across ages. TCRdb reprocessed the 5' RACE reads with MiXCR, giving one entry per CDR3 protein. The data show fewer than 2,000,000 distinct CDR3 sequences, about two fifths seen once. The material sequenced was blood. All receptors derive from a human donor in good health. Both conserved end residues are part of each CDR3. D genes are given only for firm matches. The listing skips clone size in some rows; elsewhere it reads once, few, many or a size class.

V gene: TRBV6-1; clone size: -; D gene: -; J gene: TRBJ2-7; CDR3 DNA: TGTGCCACCCTCCCCCAGGGGTACGAGCAGTACTTC; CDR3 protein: CATLPQGYEQYF
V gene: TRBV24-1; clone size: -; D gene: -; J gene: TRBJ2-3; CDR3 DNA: TGTGCCACCAGTGATTTGGCAGGGTGGGGCACAGATACGCAGTATTTT; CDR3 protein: CATSDLAGWGTDTQYF
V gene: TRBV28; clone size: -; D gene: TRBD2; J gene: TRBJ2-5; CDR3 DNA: TGTGCCAGCAGTTTAGACGCGGGGGGGCTCGGGGAGACCCAGTACTTC; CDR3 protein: CASSLDAGGLGETQYF
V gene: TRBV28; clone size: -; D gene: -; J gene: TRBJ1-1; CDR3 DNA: TGTGCCAGCAGTCCCATTCGGGGGGTCACTGAAGCTTTCTTT; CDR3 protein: CASSPIRGVTEAFF
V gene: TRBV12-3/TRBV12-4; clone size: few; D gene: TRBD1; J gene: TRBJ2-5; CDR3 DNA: TGTGCCAGCATGCTCCAGGGGGCGGGGGAGACCCAGTACTTC; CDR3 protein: CASMLQGAGETQYF
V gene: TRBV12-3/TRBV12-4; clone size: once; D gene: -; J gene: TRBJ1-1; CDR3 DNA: TGTGCCAGCAGTTTAAGGGGAGACAGCCTGAACACTGAAGCTTTCTTT; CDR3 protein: CASSLRGDSLNTEAFF
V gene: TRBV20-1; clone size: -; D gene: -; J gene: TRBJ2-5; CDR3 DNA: TGCAGTGCTACTACGACGGGACTCCTCACCCAAGAGACCCAGGACTTC; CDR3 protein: CSATTTGLLTQETQDF
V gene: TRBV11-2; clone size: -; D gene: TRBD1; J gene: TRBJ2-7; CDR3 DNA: TGTGCCAGCAGCTCCGGCCGGGACAGCTACGAGCAGTACTTC; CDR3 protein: CASSSGRDSYEQYF
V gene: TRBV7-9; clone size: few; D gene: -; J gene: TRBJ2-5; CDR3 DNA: TGTGCCAGCAGCCCCGGTGGGGAGGCAGAGAAAGAGACCCAGTACTTC; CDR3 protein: CASSPGGEAEKETQYF
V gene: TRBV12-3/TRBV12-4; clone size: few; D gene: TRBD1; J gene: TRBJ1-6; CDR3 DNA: TGTGCCAGCAGTTGGACAGGCCGATCCCTCCACTTT; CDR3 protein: CASSWTGRSLHF
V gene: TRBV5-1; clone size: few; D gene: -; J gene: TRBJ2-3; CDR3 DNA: TGCGCCAGCAGCAATTCCGCCCCAACGAATACGCAGTATTTT; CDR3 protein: CASSNSAPTNTQYF
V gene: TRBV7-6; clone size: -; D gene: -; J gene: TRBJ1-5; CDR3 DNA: TGTGCCAGCAGCTTAGTCGATAGAAATCAGCCCCAGCATTTT; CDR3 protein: CASSLVDRNQPQHF
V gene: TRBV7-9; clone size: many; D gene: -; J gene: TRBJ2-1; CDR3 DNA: TGTGCCAGCAGCTTGGCTAGGGTTAATGAGCAGTTCTTC; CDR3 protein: CASSLARVNEQFF
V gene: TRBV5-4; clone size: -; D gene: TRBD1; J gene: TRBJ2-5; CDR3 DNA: TGTGCCAGCAGCTTGAGTGGGGGACAGGGACCTGAAGAGACCCAGTACTTC; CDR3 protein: CASSLSGGQGPEETQYF
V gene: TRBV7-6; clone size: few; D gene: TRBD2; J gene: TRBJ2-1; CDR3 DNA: TGTGCCAGCAGCATACCGGGACTAGCGGCTTCCTACAATGAGCAGTTCTTC; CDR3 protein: CASSIPGLAASYNEQFF
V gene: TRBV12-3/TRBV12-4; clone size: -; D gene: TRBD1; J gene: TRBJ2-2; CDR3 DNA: TGTGCCAGCAGACCCGACAGGGGAACCGGGGAGCGGTTTTTT; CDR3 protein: CASRPDRGTGERFF
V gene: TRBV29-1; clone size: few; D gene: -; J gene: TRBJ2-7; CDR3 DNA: TGCAGCGTTGTTTTAGGCGAACACCCCTTCTACGAGCAGTACTTC; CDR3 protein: CSVVLGEHPFYEQYF
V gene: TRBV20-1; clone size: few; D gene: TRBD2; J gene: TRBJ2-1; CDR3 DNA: TGCAGTGCTAGCCTAGCGGGGGGCTTAAATGAGCAGTTCTTC; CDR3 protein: CSASLAGGLNEQFF
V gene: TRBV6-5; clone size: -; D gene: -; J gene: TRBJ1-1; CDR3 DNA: TGTGCCAGCAGTTACTCGTTTTTTAACACTGAAGCTTTCTTT; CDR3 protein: CASSYSFFNTEAFF
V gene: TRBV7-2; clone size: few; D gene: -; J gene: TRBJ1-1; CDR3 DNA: TGTGCCAGCAGCTTAGGATGGCAGAACACTGAAGCTTTCTTT; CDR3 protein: CASSLGWQNTEAFF
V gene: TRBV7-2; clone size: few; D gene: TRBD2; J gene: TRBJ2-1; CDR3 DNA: TGTGCCAGCAGCTTAGGGGCTAGCGGGATCAGCTCCTACAATGAGCAGTTCTTC; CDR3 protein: CASSLGASGISSYNEQFF
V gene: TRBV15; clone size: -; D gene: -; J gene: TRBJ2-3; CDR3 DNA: TGTGCCACCGTCGGCACCCCAAACACAGATACGCAGTATTTT; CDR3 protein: CATVGTPNTDTQYF
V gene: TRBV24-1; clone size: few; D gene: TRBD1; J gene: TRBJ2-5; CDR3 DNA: TGTGCCACACGCAAACAGGGGACGGAGACCCAGTACTTC; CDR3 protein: CATRKQGTETQYF
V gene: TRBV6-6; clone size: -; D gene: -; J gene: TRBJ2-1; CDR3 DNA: TGTGCCAGCACCCAGGGTGGGGCAGGGAAAAATGAGCAGTTCTTC; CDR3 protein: CASTQGGAGKNEQFF
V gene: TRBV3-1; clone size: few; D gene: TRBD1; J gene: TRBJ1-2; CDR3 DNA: TGTGCCAGCAGCCCCTCGGGACAGTTCTATGGCTACACCTTC; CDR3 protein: CASSPSGQFYGYTF
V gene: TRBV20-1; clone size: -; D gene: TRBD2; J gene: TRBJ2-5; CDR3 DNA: TGCAGTGCTACACCAGGGACTAGCGGGGGAGGGACCCAGTACTTC; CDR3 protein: CSATPGTSGGGTQYF
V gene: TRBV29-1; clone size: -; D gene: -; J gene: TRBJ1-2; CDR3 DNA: TGCAGCGTTGGCAGTGGGGAAGGCTACACCTTC; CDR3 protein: CSVGSGEGYTF
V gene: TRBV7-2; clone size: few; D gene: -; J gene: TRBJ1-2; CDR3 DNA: TGTGCCAGCAGCCCTCAAGTGGGATATGGCTACACCTTC; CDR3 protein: CASSPQVGYGYTF
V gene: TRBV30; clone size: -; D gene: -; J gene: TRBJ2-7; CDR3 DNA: TGTGCCTGGAGTGTAATATCCTACGAGCAGTACTTC; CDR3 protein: CAWSVISYEQYF
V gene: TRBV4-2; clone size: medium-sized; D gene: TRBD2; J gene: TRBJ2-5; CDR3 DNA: TGTGCCAGCAGCCAAGCTAGCGGGGACCAAGAGACCCAGTACTTC; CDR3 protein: CASSQASGDQETQYF
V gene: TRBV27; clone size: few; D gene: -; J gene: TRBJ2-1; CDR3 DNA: TGTGCCAGCAGTTTAAAAGGGGGGGGGGACAATGAGCAGTTCTTC; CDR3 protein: CASSLKGGGDNEQFF
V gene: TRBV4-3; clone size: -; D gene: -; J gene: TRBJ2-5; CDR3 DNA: TGCGCCAGCAGCCGAGACCTTCCAGGGGCAGGGGAGACCCAGTACTTC; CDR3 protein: CASSRDLPGAGETQYF
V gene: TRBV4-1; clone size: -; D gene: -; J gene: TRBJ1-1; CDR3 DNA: TGCGCCAGCAGCTCCACGGGGTTCGTAAGCACTGAAGCTTTCTTT; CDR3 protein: CASSSTGFVSTEAFF
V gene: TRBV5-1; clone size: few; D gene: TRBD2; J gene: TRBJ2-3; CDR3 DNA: TGCGCCAGCAGCCCGAGAAGGACTAGCGGGGCCAGCACAGATACGCAGTATTTT; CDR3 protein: CASSPRRTSGASTDTQYF
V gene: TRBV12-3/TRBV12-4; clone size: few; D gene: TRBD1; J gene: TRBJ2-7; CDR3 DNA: TGTGCCAGCAGTCGCTCAGGACAGGACTACGAGCAGTACTTC; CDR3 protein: CASSRSGQDYEQYF